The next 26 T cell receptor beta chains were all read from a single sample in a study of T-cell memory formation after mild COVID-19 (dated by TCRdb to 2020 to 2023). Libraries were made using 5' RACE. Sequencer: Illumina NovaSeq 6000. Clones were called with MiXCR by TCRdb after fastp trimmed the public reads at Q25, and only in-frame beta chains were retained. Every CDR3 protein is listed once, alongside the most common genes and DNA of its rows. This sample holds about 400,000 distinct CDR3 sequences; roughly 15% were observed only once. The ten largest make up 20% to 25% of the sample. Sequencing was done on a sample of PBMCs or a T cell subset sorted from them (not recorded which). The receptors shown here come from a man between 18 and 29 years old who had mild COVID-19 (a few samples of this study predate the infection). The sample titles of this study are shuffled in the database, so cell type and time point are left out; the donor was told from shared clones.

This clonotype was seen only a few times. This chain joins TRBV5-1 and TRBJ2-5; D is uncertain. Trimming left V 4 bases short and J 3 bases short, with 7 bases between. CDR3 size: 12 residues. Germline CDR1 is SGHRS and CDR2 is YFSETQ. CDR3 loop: CASSLNKETQYF. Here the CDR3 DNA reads TGCGCCAGCAGCCTAAATAAAGAGACCCAGTACTTC. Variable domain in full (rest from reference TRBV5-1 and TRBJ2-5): KAGVTQTPRYLIKTRGQQVTLSCSPISGHRSVSWYQQTPGQGLQFLFEYFSETQRNKGNFPGRFSGRQFSNSRSEMNVSTLELGDSALYLCASSLNKETQYFGPGTRLLVL.

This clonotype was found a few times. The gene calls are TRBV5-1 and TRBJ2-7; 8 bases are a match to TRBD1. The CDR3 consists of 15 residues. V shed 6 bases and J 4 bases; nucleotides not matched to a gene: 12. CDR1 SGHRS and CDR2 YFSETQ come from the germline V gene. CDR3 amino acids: CASNQGTGALYEQYF. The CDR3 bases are TGCGCCAGCAACCAGGGGACAGGTGCCTTATACGAGCAGTACTTC.

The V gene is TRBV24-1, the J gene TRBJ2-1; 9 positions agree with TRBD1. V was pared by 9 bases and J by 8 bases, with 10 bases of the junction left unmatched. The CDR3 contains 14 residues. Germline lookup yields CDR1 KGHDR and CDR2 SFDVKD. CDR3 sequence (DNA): TGTGCCACCGCAAGGACAGGGGACGAGGATGAGCAGTTCTTC. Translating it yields CATARTGDEDEQFF.

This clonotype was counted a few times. CDR3 coding DNA: TGTGCCAGCCTTCTTTCGTACCAAGAGACCCAGTACTTC. Its translation is CASLLSYQETQYF. The chain employs TRBV2 and TRBJ2-5; no definite D call. Trimming removed 8 bases from V and 0 bases from J, with 10 bases in between. In germline, CDR1 is SNHLY, CDR2 FYNNEI. There are 13 residues in the CDR3.

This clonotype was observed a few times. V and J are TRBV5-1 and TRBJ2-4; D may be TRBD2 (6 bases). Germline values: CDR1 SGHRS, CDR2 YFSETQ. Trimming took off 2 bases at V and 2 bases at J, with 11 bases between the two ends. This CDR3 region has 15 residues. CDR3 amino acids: CASSLRGLSKNIQYF. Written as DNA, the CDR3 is TGCGCCAGCAGCTTAAGAGGACTATCCAAAAACATTCAGTACTTC.

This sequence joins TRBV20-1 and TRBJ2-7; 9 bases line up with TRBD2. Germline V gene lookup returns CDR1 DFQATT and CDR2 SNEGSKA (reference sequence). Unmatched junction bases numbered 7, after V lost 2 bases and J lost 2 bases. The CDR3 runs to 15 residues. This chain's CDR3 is CSARPLAGTTYEQYV. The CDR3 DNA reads TGCAGTGCTAGACCCCTAGCGGGGACAACCTACGAGCAGTACGTC.

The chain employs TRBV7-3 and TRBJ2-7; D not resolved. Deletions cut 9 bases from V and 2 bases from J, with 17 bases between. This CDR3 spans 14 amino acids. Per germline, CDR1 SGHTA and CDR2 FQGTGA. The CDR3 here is CASAGQVKAYEQYV. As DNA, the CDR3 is TGTGCCAGTGCCGGCCAAGTAAAGGCCTACGAGCAGTACGTC.

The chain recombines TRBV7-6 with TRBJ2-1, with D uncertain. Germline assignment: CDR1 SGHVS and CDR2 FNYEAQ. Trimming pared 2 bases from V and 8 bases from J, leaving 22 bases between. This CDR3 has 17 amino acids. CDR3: CASSLSPRRFGVHEQFF. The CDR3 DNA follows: TGTGCCAGCAGCTTATCCCCCAGACGTTTTGGGGTCCATGAGCAGTTCTTC.

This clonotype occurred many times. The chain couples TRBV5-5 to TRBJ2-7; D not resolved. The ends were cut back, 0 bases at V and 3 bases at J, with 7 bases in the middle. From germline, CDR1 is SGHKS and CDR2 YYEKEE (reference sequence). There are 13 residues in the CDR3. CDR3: CASSLEAVYEQYF. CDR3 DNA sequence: TGTGCCAGCAGCTTGGAAGCAGTCTACGAGCAGTACTTC.

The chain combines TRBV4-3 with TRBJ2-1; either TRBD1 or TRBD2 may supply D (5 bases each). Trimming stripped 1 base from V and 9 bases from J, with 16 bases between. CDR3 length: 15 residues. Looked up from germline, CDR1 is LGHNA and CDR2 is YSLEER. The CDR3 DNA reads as TGCGCCAGCAGCCAAGCTAATCTTAGAGGGGTTGAGCAGTTCTTC. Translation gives CASSQANLRGVEQFF.

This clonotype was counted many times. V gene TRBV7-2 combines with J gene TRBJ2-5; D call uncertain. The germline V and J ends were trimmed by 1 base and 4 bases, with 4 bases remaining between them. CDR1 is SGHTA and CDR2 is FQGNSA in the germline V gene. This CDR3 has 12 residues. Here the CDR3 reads CASSLGAETQYF. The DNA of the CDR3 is TGTGCCAGCAGCTTAGGGGCAGAGACCCAGTACTTC. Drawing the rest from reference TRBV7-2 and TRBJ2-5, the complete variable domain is GAGVSQSPSNKVTEKGKDVELRCDPISGHTALYWYRQSLGQGLEFLIYFQGNSAPDKSGLPSDRFSAERTGGSVSTLTIQRTQQEDSAVYLCASSLGAETQYFGPGTRLLVL.

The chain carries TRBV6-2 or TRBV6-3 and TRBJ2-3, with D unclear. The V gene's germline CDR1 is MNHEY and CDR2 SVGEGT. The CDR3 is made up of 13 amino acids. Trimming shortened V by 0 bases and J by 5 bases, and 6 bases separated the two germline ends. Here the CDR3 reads CASSYSLLDTQYF. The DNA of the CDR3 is TGTGCCAGCAGTTACTCGTTATTAGATACGCAGTATTTT.

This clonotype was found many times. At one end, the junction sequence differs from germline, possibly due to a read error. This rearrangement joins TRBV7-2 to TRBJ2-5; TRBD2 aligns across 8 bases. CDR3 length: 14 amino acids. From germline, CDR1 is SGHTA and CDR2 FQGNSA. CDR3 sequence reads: CASSLAGVQETQYF. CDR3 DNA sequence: TGTGCCAGCAGCCTAGCGGGCGTCCAAGAGACCCAGTACTTC.

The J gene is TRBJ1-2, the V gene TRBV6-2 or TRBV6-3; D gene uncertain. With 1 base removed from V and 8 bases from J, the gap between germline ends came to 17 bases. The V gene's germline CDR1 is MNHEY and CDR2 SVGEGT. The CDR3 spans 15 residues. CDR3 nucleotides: TGTGCCAGCAGTTACTTTAAGGACGGAGCTCGGGGCTACACCTTC. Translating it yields CASSYFKDGARGYTF.

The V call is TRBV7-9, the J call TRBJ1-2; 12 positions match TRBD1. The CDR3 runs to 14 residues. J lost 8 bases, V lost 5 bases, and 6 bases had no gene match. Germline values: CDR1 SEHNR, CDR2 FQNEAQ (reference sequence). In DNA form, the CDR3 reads TGTGCCAGCAGCAGGGGGACAGGGGGCGGCGGCTACACCTTC. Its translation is CASSRGTGGGGYTF.

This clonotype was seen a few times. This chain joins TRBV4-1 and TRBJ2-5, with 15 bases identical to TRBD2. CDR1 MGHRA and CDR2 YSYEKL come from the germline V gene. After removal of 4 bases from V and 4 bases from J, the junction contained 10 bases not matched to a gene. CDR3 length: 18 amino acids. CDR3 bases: TGCGCCAGCAGCCGACTAGGACTAGCGGGGGGGCAACGAGAGACCCAGTACTTC. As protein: CASSRLGLAGGQRETQYF.

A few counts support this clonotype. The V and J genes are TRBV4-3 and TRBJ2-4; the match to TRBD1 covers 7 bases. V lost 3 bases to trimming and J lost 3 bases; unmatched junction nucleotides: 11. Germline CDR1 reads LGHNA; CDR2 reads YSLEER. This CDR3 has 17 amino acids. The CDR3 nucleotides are TGCGCCAGCAGCCAGTCTACAGGGGCTCCGGGCAAAAACATTCAGTACTTC. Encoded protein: CASSQSTGAPGKNIQYF.

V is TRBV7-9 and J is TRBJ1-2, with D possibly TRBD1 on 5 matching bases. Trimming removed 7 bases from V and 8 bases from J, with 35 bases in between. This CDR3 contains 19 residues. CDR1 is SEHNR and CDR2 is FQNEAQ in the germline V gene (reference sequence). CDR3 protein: CASIRRGEGATVPLGGYTF. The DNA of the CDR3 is TGTGCCAGCATTCGGAGGGGAGAAGGAGCCACGGTCCCTCTGGGCGGCTACACCTTC.

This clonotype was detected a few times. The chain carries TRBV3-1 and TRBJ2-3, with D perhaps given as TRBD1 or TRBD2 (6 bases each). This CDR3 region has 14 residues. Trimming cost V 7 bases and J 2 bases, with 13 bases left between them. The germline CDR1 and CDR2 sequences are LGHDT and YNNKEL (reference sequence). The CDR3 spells CASTSGASTDTQYF. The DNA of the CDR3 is TGTGCCAGCACCTCGGGGGCGTCCACAGATACGCAGTATTTT.

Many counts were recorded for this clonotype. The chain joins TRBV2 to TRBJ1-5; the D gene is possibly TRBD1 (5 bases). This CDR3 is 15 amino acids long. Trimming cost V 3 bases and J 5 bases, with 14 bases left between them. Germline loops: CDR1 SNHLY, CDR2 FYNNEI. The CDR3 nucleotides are TGTGCCAGCAGTGATGTCGGGGGTAGTGATCAGCCCCAGCATTTT. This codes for CASSDVGGSDQPQHF.

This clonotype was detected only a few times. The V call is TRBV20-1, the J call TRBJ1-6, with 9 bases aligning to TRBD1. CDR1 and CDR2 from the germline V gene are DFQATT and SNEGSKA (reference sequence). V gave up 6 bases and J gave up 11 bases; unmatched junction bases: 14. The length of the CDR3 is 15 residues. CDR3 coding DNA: TGCAGTGCCTCGTTGGGGGGACAGGGAGTGACACCCCTCCACTTT. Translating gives CSASLGGQGVTPLHF.

The CDR3 bases are TGTGCCAGCAGGGACAGGACAGGGCAAGAAAAACTGTTTTTT. Its protein product is CASRDRTGQEKLFF. This chain links TRBV2 with TRBJ1-4; TRBD1 aligns across 8 bases. Trimming took 6 bases from V and 8 from J; bases not matched to a gene: 8. CDR1 is SNHLY, CDR2 FYNNEI, per germline. The length of the CDR3 is 14 residues.

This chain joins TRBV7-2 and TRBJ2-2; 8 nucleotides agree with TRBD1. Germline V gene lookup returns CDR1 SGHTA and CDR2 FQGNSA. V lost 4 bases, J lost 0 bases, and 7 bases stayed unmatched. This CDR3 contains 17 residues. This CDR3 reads CASSSRRQGSNTGELFF. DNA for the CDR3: TGTGCCAGCAGCTCCCGTCGACAGGGGTCGAACACCGGGGAGCTGTTTTTT.

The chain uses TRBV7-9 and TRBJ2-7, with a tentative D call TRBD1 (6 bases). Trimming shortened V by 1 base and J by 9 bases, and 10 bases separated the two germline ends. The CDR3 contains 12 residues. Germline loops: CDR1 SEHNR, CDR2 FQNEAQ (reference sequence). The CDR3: CASSLVGAWQYF. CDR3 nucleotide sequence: TGTGCCAGCAGCTTAGTGGGGGCTTGGCAGTACTTC.

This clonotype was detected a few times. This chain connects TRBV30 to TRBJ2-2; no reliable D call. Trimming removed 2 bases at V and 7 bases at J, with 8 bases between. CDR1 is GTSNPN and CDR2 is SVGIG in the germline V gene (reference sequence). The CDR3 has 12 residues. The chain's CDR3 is CAWSRMGGELFF. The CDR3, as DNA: TGTGCCTGGAGTAGAATGGGCGGGGAGCTGTTTTTT.

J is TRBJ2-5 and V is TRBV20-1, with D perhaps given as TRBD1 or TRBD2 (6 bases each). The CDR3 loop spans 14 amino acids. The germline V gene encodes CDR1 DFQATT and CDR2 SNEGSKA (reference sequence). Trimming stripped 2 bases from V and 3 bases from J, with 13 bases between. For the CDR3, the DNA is TGCAGTGCTAGAAGAGGGGGGCTGAAAGAGACCCAGTACTTC. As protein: CSARRGGLKETQYF.